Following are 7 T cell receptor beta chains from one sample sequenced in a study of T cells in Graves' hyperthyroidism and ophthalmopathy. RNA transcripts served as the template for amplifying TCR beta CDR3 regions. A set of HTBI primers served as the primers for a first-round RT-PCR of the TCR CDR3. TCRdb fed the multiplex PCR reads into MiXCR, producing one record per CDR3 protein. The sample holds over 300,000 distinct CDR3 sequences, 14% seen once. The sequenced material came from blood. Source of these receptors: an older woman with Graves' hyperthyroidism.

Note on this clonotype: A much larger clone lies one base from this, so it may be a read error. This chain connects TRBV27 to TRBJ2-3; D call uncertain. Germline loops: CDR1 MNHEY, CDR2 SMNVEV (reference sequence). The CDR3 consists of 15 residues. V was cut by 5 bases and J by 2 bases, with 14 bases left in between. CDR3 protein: CASSDTRQDTDTQYF. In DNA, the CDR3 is TGTGCCAGCAGTGATACCCGTCAGGACACAGATACGCAGTATTTT.

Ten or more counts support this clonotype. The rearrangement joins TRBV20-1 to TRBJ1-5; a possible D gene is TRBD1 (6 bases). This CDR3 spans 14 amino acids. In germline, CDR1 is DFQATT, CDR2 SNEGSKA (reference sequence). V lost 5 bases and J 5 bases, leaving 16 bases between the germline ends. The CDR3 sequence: CSARRGGADQPQHF. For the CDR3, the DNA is TGCAGTGCTCGGCGGGGGGGCGCGGATCAGCCCCAGCATTTT.

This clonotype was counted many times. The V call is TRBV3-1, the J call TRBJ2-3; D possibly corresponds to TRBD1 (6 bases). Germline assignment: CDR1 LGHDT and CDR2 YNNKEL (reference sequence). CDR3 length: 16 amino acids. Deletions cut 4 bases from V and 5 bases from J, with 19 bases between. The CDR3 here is CASSRLTSGAGDTQYF. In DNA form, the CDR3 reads TGTGCCAGCAGCCGACTGACTTCAGGGGCTGGAGATACGCAGTATTTT.

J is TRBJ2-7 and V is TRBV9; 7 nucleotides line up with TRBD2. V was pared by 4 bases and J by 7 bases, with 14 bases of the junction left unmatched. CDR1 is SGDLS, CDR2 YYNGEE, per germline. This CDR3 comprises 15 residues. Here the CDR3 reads CASSHPAGVRGEQYF. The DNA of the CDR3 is TGTGCCAGCAGCCATCCGGCGGGAGTACGTGGAGAGCAGTACTTC. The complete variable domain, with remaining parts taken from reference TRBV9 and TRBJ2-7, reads DSGVTQTPKHLITATGQRVTLRCSPRSGDLSVYWYQQSLDQGLQFLIQYYNGEERAKGNILERFSAQQFPDLHSELNLSSLELGDSALYFCASSHPAGVRGEQYFGPGTRLTVT.

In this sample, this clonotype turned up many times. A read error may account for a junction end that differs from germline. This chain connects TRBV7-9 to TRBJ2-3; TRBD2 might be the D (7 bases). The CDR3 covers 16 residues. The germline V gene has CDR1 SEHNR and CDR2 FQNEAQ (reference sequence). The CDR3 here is CASSPRGRESTDTQYF. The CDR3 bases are TGTGCCAGCAGCCCACGGGGGCGGGAGAGCACTGATACGCAGTATTTT.

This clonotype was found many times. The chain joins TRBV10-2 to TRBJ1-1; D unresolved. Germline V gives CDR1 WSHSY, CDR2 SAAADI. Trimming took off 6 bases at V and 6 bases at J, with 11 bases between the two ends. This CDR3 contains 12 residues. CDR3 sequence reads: CASRGGSPEAFF. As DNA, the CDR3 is TGCGCCAGCAGGGGTGGAAGCCCTGAAGCTTTCTTT.

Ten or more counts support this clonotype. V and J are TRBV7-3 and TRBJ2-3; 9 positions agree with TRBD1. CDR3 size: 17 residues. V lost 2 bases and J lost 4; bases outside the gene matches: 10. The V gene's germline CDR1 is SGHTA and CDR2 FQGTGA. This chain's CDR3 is CASSLAPGTGISDTQYF. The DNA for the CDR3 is TGTGCCAGCAGCTTAGCGCCGGGGACAGGGATCTCAGATACGCAGTATTTT.